This TCR beta chain derives from a study of cytomegalovirus exposure and HLA in healthy donors. Germline V gene lookup returns CDR1 SNHLY and CDR2 FYNNEI. V was trimmed by 6 bases and J by 2 bases, leaving 14 bases between them. The CDR3 spans 15 residues. Study observations and caveats: In vitro assays verified that a few CMV-associated chains recognized CMV antigens specifically. Usually a TCR sequence was rare, but some public TCRs were found in many donors.

Comment on this clone: Its specificity is unknown.

The repertoire was sequenced with immunoSEQ multiplex PCR; TCRdb's copy has only in-frame clones and lacks some. The data contain about 180,000 clones, approximately 81% of them seen just once; the ten biggest clones take up 16%. This chain connects TRBV2 to TRBJ2-1, with D perhaps matching TRBD1 (6 bases). This clonotype originated in a man aged 18 to 29 in good health and CMV-seropositive. Sequenced sample: PBMCs. The CDR3 DNA follows: TGTGCCAGCAGATGGAACAGGGTCCCCTACAATGAGCAGTTCTTC. The encoded protein is CASRWNRVPYNEQFF. The whole variable domain, filled in from reference TRBV2 and TRBJ2-1, reads EPEVTQTPSHQVTQMGQEVILRCVPISNHLYFYWYRQILGQKVEFLVSFYNNEISEKSEIFDDQFSVERPDGSNFTLKIRSTKLEDSAMYFCASRWNRVPYNEQFFGPGTRLTVL.